The 19 T cell receptor beta chains below were found in one sample sequenced in a study of blood T cell repertoires in COVID-19. Using immunoSEQ multiplex PCR, the repertoire was profiled, and TCRdb retains in-frame clones only, with some absent. The table has around 260,000 clones, approximately 91% seen once. The specimen sequenced was peripheral blood. The receptors here all came from a human donor in a cohort sampled during active COVID-19.

The chain links TRBV4-1 to TRBJ2-3, with 11 bases matching TRBD2. The CDR3 totals 18 residues. V was clipped by 2 bases and J by 3 bases; unmatched bases: 10. Germline V CDR1 and CDR2: MGHRA, YSYEKL. CDR3 protein: CASSQLTLAGGRTDTQYF. In nucleotides, the CDR3 is TGCGCCAGCAGCCAACTGACGCTAGCGGGAGGAAGGACAGATACGCAGTATTTT.

This clone was found once. This chain links TRBV5-4 with TRBJ2-1; tentative D call: TRBD1 (6 bases). The CDR3 has 16 residues. The germline V gene encodes CDR1 SGHNT and CDR2 YYREEE (reference sequence). Trimming shortened V by 4 bases and J by 3 bases, and 17 bases separated the two germline ends. The DNA for the CDR3 is TGTGCCAGCAGCAACCACAGGGTGGGGTTCTACAATGAGCAGTTCTTC. Translating it yields CASSNHRVGFYNEQFF. The full variable domain, its missing parts supplied by reference TRBV5-4 and TRBJ2-1, is ETGVTQSPTHLIKTRGQQVTLRCSSQSGHNTVSWYQQALGQGPQFIFQYYREEENGRGNFPPRFSGLQFPNYSSELNVNALELDDSALYLCASSNHRVGFYNEQFFGPGTRLTVL.

Only a few counts were recorded for this clone. The V call is TRBV5-6, the J call TRBJ2-1; unclear D gene. Between the trimmed V and J ends, which lost 4 bases and 9 bases, there was a span of 23 bases. Germline V gene data show CDR1 as SGHDT and CDR2 as YYEEEE. The CDR3 runs to 16 residues. The CDR3 DNA is TGTGCCAGCAGCCCCGGGTGGAGCCCCATAAGCAGTGAGCAGTTCTTC. It yields the protein CASSPGWSPISSEQFF.

The rearrangement joins TRBV13 to TRBJ2-7, with D possibly being TRBD2 (5 bases). CDR1 and CDR2 from the germline V gene are PRHDT and FYEKMQ (reference sequence). Between the trimmed V and J ends, which lost 2 bases and 2 bases, there was a span of 13 bases. This CDR3 comprises 15 residues. The DNA for the CDR3 is TGTGCCAGCAGCTTAAGATTAGCGTCCACCTACGAGCAGTACTTC. Amino acids: CASSLRLASTYEQYF.

The rearrangement joins TRBV30 to TRBJ2-6; TRBD1 agrees at 8 bases. Germline loops: CDR1 GTSNPN, CDR2 SVGIG (reference sequence). V gave up 5 bases and J gave up 0 bases; unmatched junction bases: 3. There are 15 residues in the CDR3. The CDR3 reads CAWGQGHSGANVLTF. CDR3 bases: TGTGCCTGGGGACAGGGCCACTCTGGGGCCAACGTCCTGACTTTC.

The rearrangement uses TRBV2 and TRBJ2-7; the D gene is possibly TRBD2 (6 bases). The CDR3 spans 14 residues. Germline lookup yields CDR1 SNHLY and CDR2 FYNNEI. V lost 4 bases, J lost 0 bases, and 10 bases lay in between. The CDR3 sequence: CASSGAGSSYEQYF. The CDR3 DNA sequence: TGTGCCAGCAGTGGGGCGGGGTCCTCCTACGAGCAGTACTTC.

This chain connects TRBV4-3 to TRBJ1-2; D might be TRBD1 (5 bases). Per germline, CDR1 LGHNA and CDR2 YSLEER. V lost 4 bases, J lost 2 bases, and 17 bases lay in between. The CDR3 spans 16 residues. CDR3 sequence reads: CASSLFGHDLNYGYTF. CDR3 nucleotide sequence: TGCGCCAGCAGCCTCTTCGGACACGACCTAAACTATGGCTACACCTTC.

The gene calls are TRBV13 and TRBJ2-1; 8 bases are shared with TRBD1. Trimming cost V 0 bases and J 3 bases; bases outside gene matches: 4. Germline V gives CDR1 PRHDT, CDR2 FYEKMQ (reference sequence). CDR3 length equals 16 residues. CDR3 residues: CASSLGGTGNYNEQFF. The CDR3 DNA reads as TGTGCCAGCAGCTTAGGCGGGACAGGCAACTACAATGAGCAGTTCTTC.

The chain has TRBV7-2 and TRBJ2-7, with a possible D match to TRBD2 (5 bases). From germline, CDR1 is SGHTA and CDR2 FQGNSA. Trimming shortened V by 2 bases and J by 0 bases, and 11 bases separated the two germline ends. The CDR3 runs to 15 residues. The CDR3 coding sequence is TGTGCCAGCAGCTTAACCCCACGGGGCTCCTACGAGCAGTACTTC. Translated: CASSLTPRGSYEQYF.

This chain connects TRBV6-2 or TRBV6-3 to TRBJ2-7, with 8 positions matching TRBD2. Germline CDR1 MNHEY, CDR2 SVGEGT. The J segment lost 3 bases and the V segment lost 2 bases, leaving 9 bases of the junction unmatched. The CDR3 length is 16 residues. The DNA of the CDR3 is TGTGCCAGCAGTTACGGCGGGGGGAGGGCCTACTACGAGCAGTACTTC. Translated, it gives CASSYGGGRAYYEQYF.

V and J are TRBV3-1 (or the pseudogene TRBV3-2) and TRBJ1-5; 10 bases align to TRBD1. This CDR3 is 17 amino acids long. Germline CDR1 LGHDT, CDR2 YNNKEL (reference sequence). V shed 8 bases, J shed 8 bases, and the junction held 18 bases outside the gene matches. CDR3: CASRGGQGPADQKPQHF. The DNA of the CDR3 is TGTGCCAGCCGAGGGGGACAGGGGCCCGCGGACCAGAAGCCCCAGCATTTT.

The chain links TRBV7-3 to TRBJ2-2, with a weak D call TRBD2 (6 bases). The CDR3 covers 15 residues. With 3 bases removed from V and 4 bases from J, the gap between germline ends came to 12 bases. Germline V CDR1 and CDR2: SGHTA, FQGTGA. The CDR3 coding sequence is TGTGCCAGCAGCTTTGGGGGAGCGGGCACCGGGGAGCTGTTTTTT. Protein product: CASSFGGAGTGELFF.

The V call is TRBV6-5, the J call TRBJ1-4, with 9 bases matching TRBD1. Germline values: CDR1 MNHEY, CDR2 SVGAGI. The CDR3 is 13 amino acids. After removal of 11 bases from V and 8 bases from J, the junction contained 9 bases not matched to a gene. As DNA, the CDR3 is TGTGCCGGGAAGGACAGGGGCTCCGAAAAACTGTTTTTT. Amino acids: CAGKDRGSEKLFF.

The rearrangement joins TRBV11-3 to TRBJ2-7, with unresolved D. The CDR3 is 16 amino acids. Trimming removed 0 bases from V and 2 bases from J, with 14 bases in between. CDR1 and CDR2 from the germline V gene are SGHNT and YENEEA. The DNA for the CDR3 is TGTGCCAGCAGCTTAGATCTTTGTCGTAGCACCTACGAGCAGTACTTC. Its protein product is CASSLDLCRSTYEQYF.

This chain links TRBV15 with TRBJ2-3; 7 nucleotides line up with TRBD2. Trimming took 0 bases from V and 2 from J; bases not matched to a gene: 5. This CDR3 has 16 amino acids. Germline V gives CDR1 LNHNV, CDR2 YYDKDF (reference sequence). The CDR3 reads CATSRDRLAPTDTQYF. The CDR3 DNA follows: TGTGCCACCAGCAGAGACAGACTAGCCCCCACAGATACGCAGTATTTT.

The CDR3 protein is CASSLEARAMQYF. The CDR3 DNA reads as TGTGCCAGCAGCTTAGAGGCCAGGGCGATGCAGTACTTC. The genes are TRBV11-3 and TRBJ2-7; a possible D gene is TRBD1 (5 bases). The CDR3 covers 13 residues. V lost 0 bases and J 9 bases, leaving 12 bases between the germline ends. Germline CDR1 reads SGHNT; CDR2 reads YENEEA.

This clone has only a few counts. V is TRBV7-2 and J is TRBJ1-4; D gene ambiguous. The ends were cut back, 4 bases at V and 8 bases at J, with 17 bases in the middle. The germline V gene encodes CDR1 SGHTA and CDR2 FQGNSA. The CDR3 spans 15 residues. For the CDR3, the DNA is TGTGCCAGCAGCTACGACCGGGGTTTTAACGAAAAACTGTTTTTT. Translating gives CASSYDRGFNEKLFF. Based on the CDR3 plus reference TRBV7-2 and TRBJ1-4, the full variable domain is GAGVSQSPSNKVTEKGKDVELRCDPISGHTALYWYRQSLGQGLEFLIYFQGNSAPDKSGLPSDRFSAERTGGSVSTLTIQRTQQEDSAVYLCASSYDRGFNEKLFFGSGTQLSVL.

This rearrangement joins TRBV19 to TRBJ1-5; D gene ambiguous. This CDR3 spans 16 amino acids. Deletions cut 3 bases from V and 4 bases from J, with 16 bases between. In germline, CDR1 is LNHDA, CDR2 SQIVND (reference sequence). CDR3 sequence (DNA): TGTGCCAGTAGTATTACTGGGCCCTACCTTAATCAGCCCCAGCATTTT. This encodes CASSITGPYLNQPQHF.

J is TRBJ1-2 and V is TRBV19, with D tentatively TRBD1 (6 bases). Germline V CDR1 and CDR2: LNHDA, SQIVND (reference sequence). The V end lost 4 bases, the J end lost 2 bases, and 14 bases lay between the germline ends. CDR3 size: 15 residues. The CDR3 sequence: CASSRTELQNYGYTF. The CDR3 nucleotides read TGTGCCAGTAGTAGGACAGAGCTACAAAACTATGGCTACACCTTC.